This TCR beta chain originates from a study of cytomegalovirus exposure and HLA in healthy donors. At sampling all donors were nominally healthy, likely with unrecorded immune exposures. The PCR made use of 60 Vbeta and 13 Jbeta primers. The repertoire was sequenced with immunoSEQ multiplex PCR; TCRdb's copy has only in-frame clones and lacks some. The sample holds about 130,000 clones, under 90% seen once. V lost 0 bases, J lost 5 bases, and 6 bases lay in between. The CDR3 totals 13 residues. Germline V gene data show CDR1 as SGHNT and CDR2 as YENEEA. The sequenced sample was PBMCs. The source of this sequence is a woman aged 40-49 years in good health and CMV-seropositive. This rearrangement joins TRBV11-3 to TRBJ2-3; D possibly corresponds to TRBD1 (6 bases). CDR3 loop: CASSLEGGDTQYF. The CDR3 nucleotides read TGTGCCAGCAGCTTAGAAGGGGGAGATACGCAGTATTTT.